These 32 T cell receptor beta chains came from one sample sequenced in a study of T cells in Graves' hyperthyroidism and ophthalmopathy. The TCR beta CDR3 regions underwent amplification using RNA transcripts as the source. The TCR CDR3 was amplified in a first-round RT-PCR using the HTBI primer set. TCRdb ran MiXCR on the multiplex PCR reads and lists one entry per CDR3 protein. Here the sample spans approximately 590,000 distinct CDR3 sequences, roughly 50% being singletons. What was sequenced was peripheral blood or thyroid tissue (not recorded which). The receptors here all came from a woman aged 18 to 35 with Graves' hyperthyroidism.

This clonotype has just a few counts. The chain links TRBV19 to TRBJ2-7; tentatively, D is TRBD1 (5 bases). Per the germline V gene, CDR1 is LNHDA and CDR2 is SQIVND (reference sequence). The CDR3 has 14 amino acids. V lost 8 bases, J lost 3 bases, and 17 bases lay in between. The DNA of the CDR3 is TGTGCCAGTGCCGCGTTGCACAGGATCTACGAGCAGTACTTC. It yields the protein CASAALHRIYEQYF.

This clonotype has ten or more counts. The gene calls are TRBV10-3 and TRBJ2-5, with D possibly TRBD1 on 7 matching bases. V dropped 0 bases and J dropped 5 bases, with 16 bases sitting between them. The CDR3 is 16 amino acids. The V gene's germline CDR1 is ENHRY and CDR2 SYGVKD. The chain's CDR3 is CAISESAGGPQETQYF. CDR3 sequence (DNA): TGTGCCATCAGTGAGTCGGCAGGGGGGCCCCAGGAGACCCAGTACTTC.

This clonotype came up a few times. The chain combines TRBV29-1 with TRBJ2-7, with 7 nucleotides matching TRBD1. In germline, CDR1 is SQVTM, CDR2 ANQGSEA. V shed 6 bases, J shed 0 bases, and the junction held 5 bases outside the gene matches. This CDR3 is built from 13 residues. The CDR3 DNA is TGCAGCGTGGGTTGGACAGGCTCCTACGAGCAGTACTTC. Protein: CSVGWTGSYEQYF.

The V gene is TRBV2, the J gene TRBJ1-5, with 7 positions matching TRBD1. After removal of 11 bases from V and 4 bases from J, the junction contained 8 bases not matched to a gene. The CDR3 length is 13 residues. CDR1 and CDR2 (germline): SNHLY, FYNNEI. For the CDR3, the DNA is TGTGCCCGCACCGGGACAGAGAATCAGCCCCAGCATTTT. It yields the protein CARTGTENQPQHF.

This clonotype was seen only a few times. The chain couples TRBV7-3 to TRBJ2-5; TRBD1 aligns across 8 bases. The CDR3 is 15 residues long. The ends lost 5 bases at V and 4 bases at J; junction bases unmatched: 9. Germline V gene data show CDR1 as SGHTA and CDR2 as FQGTGA. The CDR3: CASSPRQGSGETQYF. CDR3 coding DNA: TGTGCCAGCAGCCCTCGACAGGGGAGCGGAGAGACCCAGTACTTC.

CDR3 in DNA: TGTGCCAGCAGGTGGGCGGGAGGGCTGGAGACCCAGTACTTC. Protein sequence: CASRWAGGLETQYF. V usage is TRBV12-3 or TRBV12-4 and J usage is TRBJ2-5; 9 positions match TRBD2. CDR3 length: 14 amino acids. J gave up 5 bases and V 6 bases, and 7 bases lay outside the gene matches.

The genes are TRBV7-2 and TRBJ2-7; no definite D call. CDR1 SGHTA and CDR2 FQGNSA come from the germline V gene. There are 13 residues in the CDR3. V was pared by 5 bases and J by 4 bases, with 12 bases between. The CDR3 protein is CASSQVEGYEQYF. CDR3 nucleotide sequence: TGTGCCAGCAGCCAAGTTGAAGGGTACGAGCAGTACTTC.

This clonotype was observed at least ten times. V is TRBV7-2 and J is TRBJ1-5; 7 nucleotides align to TRBD1. CDR3 length: 13 residues. The J segment lost 7 bases and the V segment lost 0 bases, leaving 0 bases of the junction unmatched. CDR1 and CDR2 (germline): SGHTA, FQGNSA. CDR3 region: CASSLAQGQPQHF. The DNA of the CDR3 is TGTGCCAGCAGCTTAGCACAGGGGCAGCCCCAGCATTTT.

The chain carries TRBV2 and TRBJ1-1; 9 bases align to TRBD1. There are 12 residues in the CDR3. Germline V gene data show CDR1 as SNHLY and CDR2 as FYNNEI. Trimming cost V 7 bases and J 11 bases; bases outside gene matches: 8. CDR3 region: CASTNTGGRAFF. The CDR3 coding sequence is TGTGCCAGCACTAATACAGGGGGCCGTGCTTTCTTT.

V gene TRBV7-2 combines with J gene TRBJ1-5; D call uncertain. The CDR3 contains 18 residues. V was pared by 2 bases and J by 1 base, with 18 bases between. CDR1 SGHTA and CDR2 FQGNSA come from the germline V gene. The CDR3 loop reads CASSLKTATPLSNQPQHF. In DNA form, the CDR3 reads TGTGCCAGCAGCTTAAAAACCGCCACGCCCTTGAGCAATCAGCCCCAGCATTTT.

This clonotype appeared a single time. J is TRBJ2-5 and V is TRBV29-1, with no clear D. This CDR3 contains 12 residues. Germline CDR1 reads SQVTM; CDR2 reads ANQGSEA. V gave up 6 bases and J gave up 2 bases, with 10 bases separating them. The CDR3 coding sequence is TGCAGCGTGGACGGGCCGCAAGAGACCCAGTACTTC. It yields the protein CSVDGPQETQYF.

J is TRBJ2-2 and V is TRBV5-1, with D hard to call. Trimming removed 0 bases from V and 5 bases from J, with 5 bases in between. The CDR3 length is 13 residues. Germline V lookup: CDR1 SGHRS, CDR2 YFSETQ. The CDR3, as DNA: TGCGCCAGCAGCTTGGATCAGACCGGGGAGCTGTTTTTT. Translating it yields CASSLDQTGELFF.

This chain joins TRBV10-3 and TRBJ1-5, with unresolved D. The V gene lost 2 bases and the J gene lost 7 bases, with 15 bases spanning the gap. The CDR3 is 15 amino acids. The germline CDR1 and CDR2 sequences are ENHRY and SYGVKD. This CDR3 reads CAISEQREGEQPQHF. The CDR3 DNA sequence: TGTGCCATCAGTGAGCAGCGGGAGGGCGAGCAGCCCCAGCATTTT.

The chain is built from TRBV29-1 and TRBJ2-7, with D perhaps TRBD2 (5 bases). Trimming took 4 bases from V and 7 from J, leaving 8 bases between them. The CDR3 covers 10 residues. Germline-derived CDR1 and CDR2 are SQVTM and ANQGSEA. The CDR3 DNA reads TGCAGCGTTGGTAGCGATGAGCAGTACTTC. Its protein is CSVGSDEQYF.

This clonotype was seen at least ten times. The chain joins TRBV29-1 to TRBJ1-1; D unclear. The CDR3 length is 11 residues. The V gene lost 1 base and the J gene lost 3 bases, with 3 bases spanning the gap. Germline CDR1 reads SQVTM; CDR2 reads ANQGSEA. DNA of the CDR3: TGCAGCGTTGAAGCGGACACTGAAGCTTTCTTT. Translation: CSVEADTEAFF.

The J gene is TRBJ2-5, the V gene TRBV7-3, with D possibly matching TRBD2 (6 bases). There are 15 residues in the CDR3. CDR1 is SGHTA, CDR2 FQGTGA, per germline. V lost 2 bases and J lost 5, with 15 bases in between. CDR3 in amino acids: CASSLSPGERETQYF. CDR3 nucleotide sequence: TGTGCCAGCAGCTTATCGCCGGGGGAAAGGGAGACCCAGTACTTC.

The rearrangement uses TRBV20-1 and TRBJ2-2; 8 nucleotides align to TRBD1. V trimming: 2 bases; J trimming: 4 bases; junction bases outside the gene matches: 3. Germline V lookup: CDR1 DFQATT, CDR2 SNEGSKA (reference sequence). The CDR3 is 14 residues long. The CDR3 DNA reads as TGCAGTGCTAGACCTACAGGGGGCACCGGGGAGCTGTTTTTT. Protein sequence: CSARPTGGTGELFF.

This chain links TRBV2 with TRBJ2-7; TRBD1 agrees at 10 bases. V lost 6 bases, J lost 5 bases, and 10 bases stayed unmatched. The CDR3 has 15 residues. Germline values: CDR1 SNHLY, CDR2 FYNNEI. CDR3 DNA sequence: TGTGCCAGCAGCCCCTGGGGACAGGGGTGGCACGAGCAGTACTTC. Translating gives CASSPWGQGWHEQYF.

The chain is built from TRBV10-3 and TRBJ2-7, with D tentatively TRBD1 (6 bases). CDR1 and CDR2 from the germline V gene are ENHRY and SYGVKD. With 0 bases removed from V and 4 bases from J, the gap between germline ends came to 10 bases. CDR3 length: 14 amino acids. The CDR3 sequence is CAISESGRGYEQYF. DNA for the CDR3: TGTGCCATCAGTGAGTCGGGCAGGGGTTACGAGCAGTACTTC.

This clonotype was recorded a few times. The chain recombines TRBV7-2 with TRBJ1-5; tentative D call: TRBD1 (5 bases). V lost 5 bases, J lost 1 base, and 15 bases lay in between. Germline CDR1 SGHTA, CDR2 FQGNSA. CDR3 length: 16 residues. CDR3 amino acids: CASSTFIGDSNQPQHF. CDR3 coding DNA: TGTGCCAGCAGCACCTTTATAGGGGACAGCAATCAGCCCCAGCATTTT.

V is TRBV7-2 and J is TRBJ1-4; D gene ambiguous. Germline CDR1 and CDR2: SGHTA and FQGNSA. CDR3 length equals 15 residues. The germline V and J ends were trimmed by 1 base and 6 bases, with 12 bases remaining between them. The CDR3 region has the DNA TGTGCCAGCAGCTTAGGGGCCGGAGACGATGAAAAACTGTTTTTT. It specifies CASSLGAGDDEKLFF.

This clonotype was seen more than once but under ten times. The chain couples TRBV2 to TRBJ1-1; perhaps TRBD1 as D (6 bases). V lost 5 bases, J lost 3 bases, and 13 bases lay in between. This CDR3 has 14 residues. The germline V gene has CDR1 SNHLY and CDR2 FYNNEI. The CDR3 is CASSSGGQDTEAFF. The CDR3 DNA reads TGTGCCAGCAGTAGCGGGGGCCAAGACACTGAAGCTTTCTTT.

This clonotype was observed many times. The V and J genes are TRBV7-6 and TRBJ2-7; D could derive from TRBD1 or TRBD2 (5 bases each). Deletions cut 4 bases from V and 8 bases from J, with 18 bases between. The CDR3 spans 14 residues. Germline CDR1 is SGHVS and CDR2 is FNYEAQ. The CDR3 protein is CASSSARDHLKQYF. The CDR3 DNA sequence: TGTGCCAGCAGCTCCGCCCGGGACCACCTTAAGCAGTACTTC.

The V gene is TRBV7-9, the J gene TRBJ1-4; the match to TRBD1 covers 7 bases. Germline lookup yields CDR1 SEHNR and CDR2 FQNEAQ (reference sequence). The J segment lost 7 bases and the V segment lost 7 bases, leaving 9 bases of the junction unmatched. This CDR3 comprises 14 residues. The CDR3 loop reads CASTDDRVGEKLFF. The CDR3 coding sequence is TGTGCCAGCACCGATGACAGGGTCGGTGAAAAACTGTTTTTT.

This clonotype was picked up many times. The gene calls are TRBV7-9 and TRBJ1-6; the D gene is possibly TRBD1 (5 bases). The germline V gene has CDR1 SEHNR and CDR2 FQNEAQ (reference sequence). Trimming shortened V by 5 bases and J by 8 bases, and 19 bases separated the two germline ends. The CDR3 has 16 residues. The CDR3 region is CASSRSLVGRDSPLHF. Written as DNA, the CDR3 is TGTGCCAGCAGCCGTTCCCTGGTGGGGCGGGATTCACCCCTCCACTTT.

V is TRBV29-1 and J is TRBJ1-1; 8 bases fit TRBD1. This CDR3 comprises 13 residues. The germline gives CDR1 SQVTM, CDR2 ANQGSEA. J was trimmed by 3 bases and V by 6 bases; bases with no gene match: 6. DNA of the CDR3: TGCAGCGTAGGACAGGGCGGTTACACTGAAGCTTTCTTT. Translated, it gives CSVGQGGYTEAFF.

The chain is built from TRBV7-3 and TRBJ1-2; possible D gene TRBD1, 6 bases. There are 14 residues in the CDR3. With 0 bases removed from V and 8 bases from J, the gap between germline ends came to 13 bases. Germline CDR1 is SGHTA and CDR2 is FQGTGA. The CDR3 DNA sequence: TGTGCCAGCAGCTTAACGCCAGGGGCGCGGGGCTACACCTTC. Its protein is CASSLTPGARGYTF. The full variable domain, its missing parts supplied by reference TRBV7-3 and TRBJ1-2, is GAGVSQTPSNKVTEKGKYVELRCDPISGHTALYWYRQSLGQGPEFLIYFQGTGAADDSGLPNDRFFAVRPEGSVSTLKIQRTERGDSAVYLCASSLTPGARGYTFGSGTRLTVV.

V is TRBV19 and J is TRBJ2-7; D might be TRBD1 (5 bases). Germline-derived CDR1 and CDR2 are LNHDA and SQIVND (reference sequence). The CDR3 runs to 14 residues. Trimming stripped 9 bases from V and 2 bases from J, with 17 bases between. Written as DNA, the CDR3 is TGTGCCAGCAGTTTGCCCGGACACCCCTACGAGCAGTACTTC. Amino acids: CASSLPGHPYEQYF.

The J gene is TRBJ1-5, the V gene TRBV10-3; 9 nucleotides align to TRBD1. Germline assignment: CDR1 ENHRY and CDR2 SYGVKD. V shed 5 bases, J shed 2 bases, and the junction held 7 bases outside the gene matches. The CDR3 length is 16 residues. The CDR3 loop is CAISIHRDRGNQPQHF. For the CDR3, the DNA is TGTGCCATCAGTATCCATCGGGACAGGGGCAATCAGCCCCAGCATTTT.

This chain connects TRBV25-1 to TRBJ1-2; D gene unclear. Germline V gives CDR1 MGHDK, CDR2 SYGVNS. The length of the CDR3 is 12 residues. Trimming took off 6 bases at V and 8 bases at J, with 13 bases between the two ends. Written as DNA, the CDR3 is TGTGCCAGCAGCTTTGATTCGGTGGGCTACACCTTC. Residues: CASSFDSVGYTF.

This clonotype showed up many times. The V call is TRBV25-1, the J call TRBJ2-7; 9 bases map to TRBD1. Germline loops: CDR1 MGHDK, CDR2 SYGVNS. The CDR3 is made up of 14 amino acids. V shed 2 bases and J 9 bases; nucleotides not matched to a gene: 8. Here the CDR3 DNA reads TGTGCCAGCAGTGAACCCTGGACAGGGGAGGGGCAGTACTTC. Translating gives CASSEPWTGEGQYF.

Points on this clonotype: A read error may account for a junction end that differs from germline. This chain uses TRBV7-2 with TRBJ1-1; D gene ambiguous. This CDR3 region has 14 residues. CDR1 SGHTA and CDR2 FQGNSA come from the germline V gene. The CDR3 DNA is TGTGCCAGCAGCCAACCGGGAAGGAACACTGAAACTTTCTTT. Translating it yields CASSQPGRNTETFF.